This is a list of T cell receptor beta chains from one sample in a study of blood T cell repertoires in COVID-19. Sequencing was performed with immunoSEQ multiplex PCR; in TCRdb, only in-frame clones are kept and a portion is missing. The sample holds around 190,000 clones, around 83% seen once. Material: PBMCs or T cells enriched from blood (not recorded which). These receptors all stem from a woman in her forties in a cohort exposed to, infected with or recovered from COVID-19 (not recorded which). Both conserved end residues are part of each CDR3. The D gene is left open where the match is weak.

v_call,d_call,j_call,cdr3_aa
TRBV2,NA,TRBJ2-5,CASREVTGFDETQYF
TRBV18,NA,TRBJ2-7,CASSPDSYEQYF
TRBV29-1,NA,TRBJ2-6,CSVSGLSGANVLTF
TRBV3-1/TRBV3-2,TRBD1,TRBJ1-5,CASRDRASQPQHF
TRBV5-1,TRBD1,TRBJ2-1,CASSGDRASQFF
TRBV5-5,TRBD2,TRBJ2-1,CASSRPLRTSAHEQFF
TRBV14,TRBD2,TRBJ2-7,CASSQGLAYEQYF
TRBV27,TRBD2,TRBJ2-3,CASMVSGGVTDTQYF
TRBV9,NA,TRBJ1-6,CASSDVGPNSPLHF
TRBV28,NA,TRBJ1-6,CATGTTRYNSPLHF
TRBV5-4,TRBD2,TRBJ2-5,CASSLRGRGETQYF
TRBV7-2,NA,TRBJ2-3,CASSLVLRVTDTQYF
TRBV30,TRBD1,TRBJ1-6,CAWRDRGNSPLHF
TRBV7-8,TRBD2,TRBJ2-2,CASSLKREYNTGELFF
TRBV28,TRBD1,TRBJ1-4,CASSSLRDRGLGNEKLFF
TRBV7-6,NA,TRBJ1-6,CASSLESQGTPLHF
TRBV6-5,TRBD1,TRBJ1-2,CASSKTGGEGGYTF
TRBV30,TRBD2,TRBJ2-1,CAWSKKRGLAGVSDEQFF
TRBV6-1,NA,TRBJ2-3,CASSDLHSSSDTQYF
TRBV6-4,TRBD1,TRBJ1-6,CASSDGTGVSPLHF
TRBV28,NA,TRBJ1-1,CASSLYRGAGTEAFF
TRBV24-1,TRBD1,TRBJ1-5,CATSTGVGFNQPQHF
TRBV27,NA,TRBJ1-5,CASSSDRSNQPQHF
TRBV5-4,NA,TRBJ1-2,CASSREEGYGYTF
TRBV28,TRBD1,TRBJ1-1,CASSSELQGRTEAFF
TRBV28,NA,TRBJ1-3,CATVTGQLSGNTIYF
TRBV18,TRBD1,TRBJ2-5,CASSEQGAIPQETQYF
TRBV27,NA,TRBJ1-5,CASSQQESNQPQHF
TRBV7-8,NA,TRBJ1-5,CASSLIPPAGGGQPQHF
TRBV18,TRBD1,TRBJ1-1,CASSPDRGWLGTEAFF
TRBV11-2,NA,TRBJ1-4,CASSLREGDKLFF
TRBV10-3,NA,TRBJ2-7,CAISETGTVGYEQYF
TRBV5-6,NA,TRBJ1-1,CASSWGTWATEAFF
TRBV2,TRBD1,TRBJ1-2,CASSERGGDRDPYGYTF
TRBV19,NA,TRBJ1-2,CASISPEHYGYTF
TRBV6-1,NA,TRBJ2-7,CASSEKPGGYEQYF
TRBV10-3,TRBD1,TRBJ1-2,CAIRDRDRDMDGYTF
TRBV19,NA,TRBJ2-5,CASSINRGETQYF
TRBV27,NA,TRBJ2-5,CASSLEGQTQETQYF
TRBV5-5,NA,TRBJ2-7,CASSSGSGGANHF
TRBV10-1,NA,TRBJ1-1,CASSETKWGLGAEAFF
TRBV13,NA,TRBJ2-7,CASSLGRGAGYEQYF
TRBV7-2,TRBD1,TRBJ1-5,CASSYRTGGNQPQHF
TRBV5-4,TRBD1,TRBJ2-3,CASSKTGVSTDTQYF
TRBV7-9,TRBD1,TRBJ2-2,CASSAGTGGLTGELFF
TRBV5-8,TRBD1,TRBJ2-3,CASSPTRQGGNTQYF